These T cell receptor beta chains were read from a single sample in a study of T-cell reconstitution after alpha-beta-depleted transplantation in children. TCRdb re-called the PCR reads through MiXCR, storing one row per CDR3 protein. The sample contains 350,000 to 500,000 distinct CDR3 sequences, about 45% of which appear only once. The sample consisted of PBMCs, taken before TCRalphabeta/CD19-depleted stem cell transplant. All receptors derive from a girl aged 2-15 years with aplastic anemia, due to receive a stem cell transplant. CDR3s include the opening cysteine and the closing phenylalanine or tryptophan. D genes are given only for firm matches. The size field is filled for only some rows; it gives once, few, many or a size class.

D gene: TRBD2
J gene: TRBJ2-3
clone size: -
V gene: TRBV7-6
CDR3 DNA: TGTGCCAGCAGCACTAGCGGGGGCACAGATACGCAGTATTTT
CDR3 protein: CASSTSGGTDTQYF

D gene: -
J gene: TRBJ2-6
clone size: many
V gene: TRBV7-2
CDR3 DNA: TGTGCCAGCAGCTTAGATTACTTGGGGGCCAACGTCCTGACTTTC
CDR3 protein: CASSLDYLGANVLTF

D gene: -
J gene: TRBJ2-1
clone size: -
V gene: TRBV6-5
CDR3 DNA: TGTGCCAGCAGTTACGAGCTCCCCTACAATGAGCAGTTCTTC
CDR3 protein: CASSYELPYNEQFF

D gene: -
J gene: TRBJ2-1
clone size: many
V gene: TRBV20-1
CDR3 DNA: TGCAGTGCTAGAGCATACAATGAGCAGTTCTTC
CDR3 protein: CSARAYNEQFF

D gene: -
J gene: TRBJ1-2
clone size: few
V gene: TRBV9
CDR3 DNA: TGTGCCAGCAGCGCGGGACCACAGGGATCTAACTATGGCTACACCTTC
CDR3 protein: CASSAGPQGSNYGYTF

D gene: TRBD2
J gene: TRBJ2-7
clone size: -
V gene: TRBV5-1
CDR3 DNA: TGCGCCAGCAGCTTCGGACTAGCGGGTTACTACGAGCAGTACTTC
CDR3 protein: CASSFGLAGYYEQYF

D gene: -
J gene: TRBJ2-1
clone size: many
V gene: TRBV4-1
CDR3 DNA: TGCGCCATCTCCGAGGTTTTTACCCGGGACTCCGCCTACAATGAGCAGTTCTTC
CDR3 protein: CAISEVFTRDSAYNEQFF

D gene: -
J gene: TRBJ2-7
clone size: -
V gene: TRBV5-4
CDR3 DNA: TGTGCCAGCAGCTCCGCCGGCGGACTCTCCTACGAGCAGTACTTC
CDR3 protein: CASSSAGGLSYEQYF

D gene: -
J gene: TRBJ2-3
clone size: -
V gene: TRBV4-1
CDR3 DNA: TGCGCCAGCAGCCAAGGGCGAGGACCCGCAGATACGCAGTATTTT
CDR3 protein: CASSQGRGPADTQYF

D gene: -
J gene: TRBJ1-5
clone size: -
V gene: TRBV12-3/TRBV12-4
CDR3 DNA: TGTGCCAGCAGTTTAAGGGGGGGAGTCCAGCCCCAGCATTTT
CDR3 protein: CASSLRGGVQPQHF

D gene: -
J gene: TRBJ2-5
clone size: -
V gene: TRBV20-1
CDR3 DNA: TGCAGTGCTCAGAGCGACATCCAAGAGACCCAGTACTTC
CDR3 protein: CSAQSDIQETQYF

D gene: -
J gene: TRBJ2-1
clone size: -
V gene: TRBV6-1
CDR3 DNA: TGTGCCAGCAGAGTCGAGTGGTATGAGCAGTTCTTC
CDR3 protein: CASRVEWYEQFF

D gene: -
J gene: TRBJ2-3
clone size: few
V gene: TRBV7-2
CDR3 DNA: TGTGCCAGCAGCTTATTAGTCCAGCACACAGATACGCAGTATTTT
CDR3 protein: CASSLLVQHTDTQYF

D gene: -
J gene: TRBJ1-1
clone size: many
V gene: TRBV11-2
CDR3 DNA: TGTGCCAGCAGGAACACGATTAACACTGAAGCTTTCTTT
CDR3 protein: CASRNTINTEAFF

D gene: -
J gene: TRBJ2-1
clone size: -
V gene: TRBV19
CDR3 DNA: TGTGCCAGTAGACCCGGGACACCCGCTAATGAGCATTTCTTC
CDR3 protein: CASRPGTPANEHFF

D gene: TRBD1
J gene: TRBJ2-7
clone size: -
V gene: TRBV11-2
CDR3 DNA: TGTGCCAGCAGCCGCCGGGACAGGAGAACCGAGCAGTACTTC
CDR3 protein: CASSRRDRRTEQYF

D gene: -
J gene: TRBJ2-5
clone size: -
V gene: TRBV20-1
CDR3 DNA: TGCAGTGCTACTAGGGCCGGGGAGACCCAGTACTTC
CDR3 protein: CSATRAGETQYF

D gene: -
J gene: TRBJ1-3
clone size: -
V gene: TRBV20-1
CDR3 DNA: TGCAGTGCTAGAGAATCACCTGGAAACACCATATATTTT
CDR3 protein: CSARESPGNTIYF

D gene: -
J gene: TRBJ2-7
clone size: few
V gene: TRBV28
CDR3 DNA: TGTGCCAGCAGTTTTGCAGCTCAAGTACGGCAGTACTTC
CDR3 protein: CASSFAAQVRQYF

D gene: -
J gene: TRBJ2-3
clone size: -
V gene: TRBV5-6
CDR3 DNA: TGTGCCAGCAGCTTGAGCGTTACTAGCACAGATACGCAGTATTTT
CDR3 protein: CASSLSVTSTDTQYF

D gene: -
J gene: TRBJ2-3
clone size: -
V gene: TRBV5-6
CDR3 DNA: TGTGCCAGCAGCTTGGAATATACGCAGTATTTT
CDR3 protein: CASSLEYTQYF

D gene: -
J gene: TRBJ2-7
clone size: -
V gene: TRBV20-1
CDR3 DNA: TGCAGTCCTTTTCGGGGCGAGCAGTACTTC
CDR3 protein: CSPFRGEQYF

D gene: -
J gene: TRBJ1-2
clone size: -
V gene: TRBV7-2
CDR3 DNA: TGTGCCAGCAGCTCAGCACAATGGTATGGCTACACCTTC
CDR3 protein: CASSSAQWYGYTF

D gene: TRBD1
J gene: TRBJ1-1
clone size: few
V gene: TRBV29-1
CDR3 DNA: TGCAGCGTTGGCAGGGGGCATTTGAACACTGAAGCTTTCTTT
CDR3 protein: CSVGRGHLNTEAFF

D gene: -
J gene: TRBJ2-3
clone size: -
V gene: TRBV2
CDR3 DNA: TGTGCCAGCAGTGAATGGGGAATCACAGATACGCAGTATTTT
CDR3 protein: CASSEWGITDTQYF

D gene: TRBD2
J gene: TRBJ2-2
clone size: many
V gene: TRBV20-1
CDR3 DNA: TGCAGTGCTAGAATGGGACTAGCGGGAGTCACCGGGGAGCTGTTTTTT
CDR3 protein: CSARMGLAGVTGELFF

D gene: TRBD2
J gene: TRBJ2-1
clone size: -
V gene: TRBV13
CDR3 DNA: TGTGCCAGCAGCTCGGTACCTAGCGGGAGGCCGGAGGAGCAGTTCTTC
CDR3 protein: CASSSVPSGRPEEQFF

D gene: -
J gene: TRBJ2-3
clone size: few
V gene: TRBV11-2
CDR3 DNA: TGTGCCAGCAGCCTTCGACAGGCGACGCTCACAGATACGCAGTATTTT
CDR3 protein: CASSLRQATLTDTQYF

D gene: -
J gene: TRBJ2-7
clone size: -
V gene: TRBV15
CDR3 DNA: TGTGCCACCAGCAGAGAAGTAGGGTATTACTACGAGCAGTACTTC
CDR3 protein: CATSREVGYYYEQYF

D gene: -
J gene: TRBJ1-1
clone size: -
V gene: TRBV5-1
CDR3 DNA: TGCGCCAGCAGCTTGGGGCGACTGTTAGGACTGAACACTGAAGCTTTCTTT
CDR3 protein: CASSLGRLLGLNTEAFF

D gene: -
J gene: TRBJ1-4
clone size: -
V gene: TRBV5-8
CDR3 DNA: TGTGCCAGCAGCTCCAGAGGCGATGAAAAACTGTTTTTT
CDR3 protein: CASSSRGDEKLFF

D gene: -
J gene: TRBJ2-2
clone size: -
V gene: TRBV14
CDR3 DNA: TGTGCCAGCAGCCGACTAGCGAACACCGGGGAGCTGTTTTTT
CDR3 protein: CASSRLANTGELFF

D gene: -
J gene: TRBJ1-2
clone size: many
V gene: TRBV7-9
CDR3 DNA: TGTGCCAGCAGCTTAATGTCCAGGGGAGGCTATGGCTACACCTTC
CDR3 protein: CASSLMSRGGYGYTF

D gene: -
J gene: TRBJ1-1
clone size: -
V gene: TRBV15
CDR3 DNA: TGTGCCACCAGCAGAGATCGGGGCAACACTGAAGCTTTCTTT
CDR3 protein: CATSRDRGNTEAFF

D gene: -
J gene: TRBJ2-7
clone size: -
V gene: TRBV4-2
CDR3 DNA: TGTGCCAGCAGCCAAGCCCGTATATACGAGCAGTACTTC
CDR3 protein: CASSQARIYEQYF

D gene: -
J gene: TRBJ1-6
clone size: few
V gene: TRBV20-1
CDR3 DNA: TGCAGTGCTAGATTGGGTGGCCATTCACCCCTCCACTTT
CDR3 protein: CSARLGGHSPLHF

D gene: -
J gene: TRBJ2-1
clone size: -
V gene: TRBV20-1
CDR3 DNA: TGCAGTGCTGCTAACCCAGGGTTATCCTACAATGAGCAGTTCTTC
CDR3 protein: CSAANPGLSYNEQFF

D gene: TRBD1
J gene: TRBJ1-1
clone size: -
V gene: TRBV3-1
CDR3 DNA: TGTGCCAGCACCCAAGACAGGGGGCGCCTCACTGAAGCTTTCTTT
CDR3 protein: CASTQDRGRLTEAFF

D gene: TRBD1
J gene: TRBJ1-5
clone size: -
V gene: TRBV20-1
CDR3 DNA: TGCAGTGCTAGCCACAGGGGGTCGAAGAGCAATCAGCCCCAGCATTTT
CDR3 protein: CSASHRGSKSNQPQHF

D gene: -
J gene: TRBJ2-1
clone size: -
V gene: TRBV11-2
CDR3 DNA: TGTGCCAGCAGCTCGAAGACAGTTCCCAGGGTTTACAATGAGCAGTTCTTC
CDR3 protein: CASSSKTVPRVYNEQFF

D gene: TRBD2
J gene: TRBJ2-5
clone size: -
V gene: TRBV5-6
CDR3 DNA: TGTGCCAGCAGTATGCGGGGGACGGTTAAAGAGACCCAGTACTTC
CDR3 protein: CASSMRGTVKETQYF